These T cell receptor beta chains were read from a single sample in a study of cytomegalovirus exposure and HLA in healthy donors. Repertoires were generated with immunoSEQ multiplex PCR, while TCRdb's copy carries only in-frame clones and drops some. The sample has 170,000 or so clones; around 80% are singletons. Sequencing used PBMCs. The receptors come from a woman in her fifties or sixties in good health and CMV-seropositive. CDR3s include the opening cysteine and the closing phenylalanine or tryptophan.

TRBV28 CASSPRRYNEQFF
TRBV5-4 CASSKGTGGYNEQFF
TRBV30 CAFRDTYEQYF
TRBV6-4 CASSGGAGGPSEQFF
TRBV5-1 CASSFRGTGETQYF
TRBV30 CAWSLREGTEAFF
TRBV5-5 CASSFRSGGFEETQYF
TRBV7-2 CASSLLLAYNEQFF
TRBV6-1 CASSGGGLAYGYTF
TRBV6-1 CASSEGGSGANGLTF
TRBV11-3 CASSGRRGPNEQFF